The clone carrying this TCR beta chain has a count of ten or more. Antigen specificity is unknown. Unique molecular identifiers were incorporated into the prepared TCRbeta library. TCRdb called the PCR reads again in MiXCR, with one record for every CDR3 protein. The sample carries about 300,000 distinct CDR3 sequences, around a tenth recorded once. The sample is drawn from a study of T-cell reconstitution after alpha-beta-depleted transplantation in children. Study-wide results and caveats: In some patients, recipient T cells and intrathymic progenitors surviving conditioning explained high day-60 diversity. One year after transplant, T-cell counts and diversity came mostly from newly produced T cells. It was reported that alpha-beta T cells came from several hundred expanded graft clones (about two months after transplant).

This receptor was taken from a boy under two years old with acute myeloid leukemia, due to receive a stem cell transplant. Sample: PBMCs, taken before TCRalphabeta/CD19-depleted stem cell transplant.

In DNA form, the CDR3 reads TGCAGCGTTGTACCTTCAAAAACCTACGAGCAGTACTTC. Translation gives CSVVPSKTYEQYF. The chain joins TRBV29-1 to TRBJ2-7, with D unresolved. Trimming removed 4 bases at V and 2 bases at J, with 12 bases between. CDR1 and CDR2 from the germline V gene are SQVTM and ANQGSEA. This CDR3 region has 13 residues.